This T cell receptor (beta chain) was recorded in a study of Ad26.COV2.S vaccination and SARS-CoV-2 variants. The germline V gene has CDR1 MNHNY and CDR2 SVGAGI (reference sequence). There are 14 residues in the CDR3. V lost 7 bases to trimming and J lost 3 bases, with 10 bases between them. TCRdb's copy holds only in-frame clones and misses some; the assay was immunoSEQ multiplex PCR. This table holds under 550,000 clones, approximately 87% found once. The treatment denotes: around 19 received Ad26.COV2.S at low or high dose, single or two shots; roughly five received placebo; per-sample allocation not given. Day 63 following the first vaccine or placebo injection was when the samples were taken.

The sequenced sample was peripheral blood, obtained in a trial of Ad26.COV2.S vaccine versus placebo. This clonotype was obtained from a person between 18 and 60 years old who received the Ad26.COV2.S COVID-19 vaccine or a placebo. V is TRBV6-6 and J is TRBJ1-6; D remains unclear. In DNA, the CDR3 is TGTGCCAGCACTTCGGGGAACTATAATTCACCCCTCCACTTT. It encodes CASTSGNYNSPLHF.